These 24 T cell receptor beta chains were all obtained from the same sample, sequenced in a study of T cell responses to AZD1222 COVID-19 vaccine. Repertoires were generated with immunoSEQ multiplex PCR, while TCRdb's copy carries only in-frame clones and drops some. The data contain approximately 120,000 clones, roughly 90% of them singletons. The material sequenced was peripheral blood, taken on day 0 of AZD1222 vaccination. Source of these receptors: an adult in good health.

V is TRBV3-1 (or the pseudogene TRBV3-2) and J is TRBJ2-3; D is uncertain. CDR1 and CDR2 from the germline V gene are LGHDT and YNNKEL (reference sequence). The CDR3 is made up of 17 amino acids. Trimming cost V 4 bases and J 0 bases, with 17 bases left between them. CDR3 in amino acids: CASSPDHRAVSTDTQYF. The DNA for the CDR3 is TGTGCCAGCAGCCCCGATCATAGAGCAGTAAGCACAGATACGCAGTATTTT.

The rearrangement uses TRBV2 and TRBJ1-1, with D unresolved. CDR1 is SNHLY and CDR2 is FYNNEI in the germline V gene. CDR3 length: 16 residues. Trimming left V 4 bases short and J 1 base short, with 16 bases between. The CDR3 loop reads CASSVMTWEKNTEAFF. DNA of the CDR3: TGTGCCAGCAGTGTCATGACCTGGGAAAAGAACACTGAAGCTTTCTTT.

CDR3 amino acids: CASSESGRTGGYTF. DNA of the CDR3: TGCGCCAGCAGTGAGTCTGGGAGAACGGGCGGCTACACCTTC. The V call is TRBV10-1, the J call TRBJ1-2; D not certain. V was cut by 0 bases and J by 8 bases, with 13 bases left in between. In germline, CDR1 is WNHNN, CDR2 SYGVQD (reference sequence). CDR3 length: 14 amino acids.

CDR3 bases: TGTGCCAGCAGTTTCGGGAAACAGGGCACTGAAGCTTTCTTT. Translating gives CASSFGKQGTEAFF. The V and J genes are TRBV27 and TRBJ1-1; D is perhaps TRBD1 (6 bases). Trimming cost V 3 bases and J 4 bases, with 12 bases left between them. Per germline, CDR1 MNHEY and CDR2 SMNVEV (reference sequence). The CDR3 spans 14 residues.

J is TRBJ1-4 and V is TRBV7-2; D unresolved. From germline, CDR1 is SGHTA and CDR2 FQGNSA. The CDR3 runs 17 residues. Trimming removed 0 bases at V and 6 bases at J, with 17 bases between. CDR3 bases: TGTGCCAGCAGCTTAGCGCGGGTTCAAGGGAGGGATGAAAAACTGTTTTTT. It translates to CASSLARVQGRDEKLFF.

This chain uses TRBV3-1 (or the pseudogene TRBV3-2) with TRBJ2-5, with TRBD2 matching over 7 bases. Germline assignment: CDR1 LGHDT and CDR2 YNNKEL (reference sequence). Trimming took 7 bases from V and 3 from J; bases not matched to a gene: 14. The CDR3 covers 16 residues. Here the CDR3 reads CASKGPGGKRKETQYF. CDR3 nucleotide sequence: TGTGCCAGCAAAGGGCCGGGGGGAAAGAGAAAAGAGACCCAGTACTTC.

V and J are TRBV3-1 (or the pseudogene TRBV3-2) and TRBJ1-6, with D possibly matching TRBD1 (6 bases). Germline V gene sequence: CDR1 LGHDT, CDR2 YNNKEL (reference sequence). V lost 0 bases and J lost 10, with 10 bases in between. This CDR3 comprises 14 residues. CDR3 sequence (DNA): TGTGCCAGCAGCCAAGAGACAGGACGATCACCCCTCCACTTT. This codes for CASSQETGRSPLHF.

This clone has ten or more counts. The rearrangement links TRBV6-1 to TRBJ1-1, with TRBD1 matching 7 bases. V trimming: 0 bases; J trimming: 5 bases; junction bases outside the gene matches: 6. In germline, CDR1 is MNHNS, CDR2 SASEGT. The CDR3 consists of 15 residues. The CDR3 loop reads CASSEADREGTEAFF. CDR3 DNA: TGTGCCAGCAGTGAAGCTGACAGGGAAGGAACTGAAGCTTTCTTT.

The chain recombines TRBV28 with TRBJ1-3; D gene uncertain. This CDR3 contains 17 residues. The germline CDR1 and CDR2 sequences are MDHEN and SYDVKM. With 3 bases removed from V and 0 bases from J, the gap between germline ends came to 15 bases. This chain's CDR3 is CASSFPGGSTSGNTIYF. CDR3 coding DNA: TGTGCCAGCAGTTTTCCCGGCGGGAGCACCTCTGGAAACACCATATATTTT.

CDR3 DNA: TGTGCCAGCAGCTTAGGGAGTACCATATATTTT. It encodes CASSLGSTIYF. The rearrangement uses TRBV11-2 and TRBJ1-3; D remains ambiguous. Trimming cost V 1 base and J 10 bases, with 5 bases left between them. The CDR3 sequence is 11 residues long. Germline-derived CDR1 and CDR2 are SGHAT and FQNNGV.

The count of this clone is one. In nucleotides, the CDR3 is TGTGCCAGCATCGAGGGCCCTCTATCGAACACTGAAGCTTTCTTT. It is translated as CASIEGPLSNTEAFF. The rearrangement joins TRBV19 to TRBJ1-1; D is unclear. Germline V lookup: CDR1 LNHDA, CDR2 SQIVND (reference sequence). The CDR3 is made up of 15 amino acids. V lost 9 bases, J lost 1 base, and 18 bases lay in between.

The J gene is TRBJ2-2, the V gene TRBV6-5, with 8 nucleotides matching TRBD1. The CDR3 runs 14 residues. Germline trimming cut 11 bases from V and 1 base from J; bases unmatched to any gene: 6. The V gene's germline CDR1 is MNHEY and CDR2 SVGAGI. The CDR3 bases are TGTGCCGGAGGGACAGGATTGAACACCGGGGAGCTGTTTTTT. Translation gives CAGGTGLNTGELFF.

This chain uses TRBV6-5 with TRBJ1-1; no definite D call. The CDR3 totals 14 residues. CDR1 is MNHEY, CDR2 SVGAGI, per germline. V dropped 8 bases and J dropped 1 base, with 14 bases sitting between them. As DNA, the CDR3 is TGTGCCAGCCGTAAGGCAGCCAGGAACACTGAAGCTTTCTTT. Its translation is CASRKAARNTEAFF.

V and J are TRBV11-2 and TRBJ2-4, with TRBD2 identical over 7 bases. The CDR3 contains 16 residues. With 5 bases clipped from V and 0 bases from J, the junction kept 7 bases outside the gene matches. The germline V gene encodes CDR1 SGHAT and CDR2 FQNNGV. The CDR3 sequence is CASSIAGPLAKNIQYF. The CDR3 DNA follows: TGTGCCAGCAGCATAGCGGGCCCACTAGCCAAAAACATTCAGTACTTC.

V gene TRBV7-3 combines with J gene TRBJ1-1; no clear D gene. Germline V gene lookup returns CDR1 SGHTA and CDR2 FQGTGA. This CDR3 region has 14 residues. Deletions cut 2 bases from V and 4 bases from J, with 11 bases between. For the CDR3, the DNA is TGTGCCAGCAGCTTAGAACCGAAGGGCACTGAAGCTTTCTTT. This sequence encodes CASSLEPKGTEAFF.

This CDR3 reads CASVGVSYEQYF. CDR3 DNA: TGTGCCAGCGTAGGGGTTTCCTACGAGCAGTACTTC. The rearrangement joins TRBV12-3 or TRBV12-4 to TRBJ2-7, with D maybe TRBD1 (5 bases). The V and J ends lost 8 bases and 1 base respectively, with 9 bases between them. There are 12 residues in the CDR3.

The V and J genes are TRBV10-2 and TRBJ2-3, with 9 bases that match TRBD2. Germline V gene lookup returns CDR1 WSHSY and CDR2 SAAADI. CDR3 size: 15 residues. V dropped 6 bases and J dropped 3; count of bases not matched to a gene: 7. CDR3 sequence (DNA): TGCGCCAGCAGCGAGCCTAGCGGGAAGACAGATACGCAGTATTTT. Its translation: CASSEPSGKTDTQYF.

The rearrangement links TRBV24-1 to TRBJ1-2, with D perhaps TRBD1 (5 bases). Germline values: CDR1 KGHDR, CDR2 SFDVKD. CDR3 length: 13 residues. Trimming left V 3 bases short and J 6 bases short, with 10 bases between. CDR3 in amino acids: CATSDPGKHGYTF. CDR3 bases: TGTGCCACCAGTGATCCAGGGAAGCATGGCTACACCTTC.

The genes are TRBV28 and TRBJ2-1; a possible D gene is TRBD1 (5 bases). Germline assignment: CDR1 MDHEN and CDR2 SYDVKM. The length of the CDR3 is 15 residues. Trimming shortened V by 4 bases and J by 1 base, and 11 bases separated the two germline ends. As DNA, the CDR3 is TGTGCCAGCAGTTCCCGGGCAGGGTCCTACAATGAGCAGTTCTTC. Translating gives CASSSRAGSYNEQFF.

This clone was counted a single time. This chain connects TRBV28 to TRBJ1-4; no clear D gene. CDR1 is MDHEN, CDR2 SYDVKM, per germline. V lost 7 bases and J 4 bases, leaving 13 bases between the germline ends. The CDR3 consists of 14 residues. The chain's CDR3 is CASTLRGINEKLFF. CDR3 sequence (DNA): TGTGCCAGCACCCTACGGGGAATTAATGAAAAACTGTTTTTT.

V is TRBV5-1 and J is TRBJ2-3; TRBD2 matches 9 bases. CDR3 length: 14 amino acids. From germline, CDR1 is SGHRS and CDR2 YFSETQ. The J segment lost 4 bases and the V segment lost 4 bases, leaving 4 bases of the junction unmatched. CDR3 protein: CASSALAGSDTQYF. The CDR3 coding sequence is TGCGCCAGCAGCGCCCTAGCGGGATCAGATACGCAGTATTTT.

The V and J genes are TRBV19 and TRBJ2-1, with 9 bases identical to TRBD2. This CDR3 is 15 amino acids long. Trimming took 7 bases from V and 9 from J; bases not matched to a gene: 13. Germline CDR1 is LNHDA and CDR2 is SQIVND (reference sequence). In DNA, the CDR3 is TGTGCCAGTAAAAGTACCGGGACTAGCCTCAGTGAGCAGTTCTTC. It encodes CASKSTGTSLSEQFF.

The J gene is TRBJ1-2, the V gene TRBV7-9, with a tentative D call TRBD1 (6 bases). There are 13 residues in the CDR3. Trimming shortened V by 1 base and J by 8 bases, and 11 bases separated the two germline ends. Germline-derived CDR1 and CDR2 are SEHNR and FQNEAQ (reference sequence). CDR3 sequence reads: CASSLGQGSGYTF. The CDR3 nucleotides read TGTGCCAGCAGCTTAGGGCAGGGGAGCGGCTACACCTTC.

The chain links TRBV7-9 to TRBJ2-7; the match to TRBD2 covers 9 bases. This CDR3 is 14 amino acids long. The V segment lost 4 bases and the J segment 0 bases; nucleotides outside the gene matches: 1. Per germline, CDR1 SEHNR and CDR2 FQNEAQ (reference sequence). The CDR3: CASSSSGASYEQYF. CDR3 coding DNA: TGTGCCAGCAGCTCTAGCGGGGCCTCCTACGAGCAGTACTTC.